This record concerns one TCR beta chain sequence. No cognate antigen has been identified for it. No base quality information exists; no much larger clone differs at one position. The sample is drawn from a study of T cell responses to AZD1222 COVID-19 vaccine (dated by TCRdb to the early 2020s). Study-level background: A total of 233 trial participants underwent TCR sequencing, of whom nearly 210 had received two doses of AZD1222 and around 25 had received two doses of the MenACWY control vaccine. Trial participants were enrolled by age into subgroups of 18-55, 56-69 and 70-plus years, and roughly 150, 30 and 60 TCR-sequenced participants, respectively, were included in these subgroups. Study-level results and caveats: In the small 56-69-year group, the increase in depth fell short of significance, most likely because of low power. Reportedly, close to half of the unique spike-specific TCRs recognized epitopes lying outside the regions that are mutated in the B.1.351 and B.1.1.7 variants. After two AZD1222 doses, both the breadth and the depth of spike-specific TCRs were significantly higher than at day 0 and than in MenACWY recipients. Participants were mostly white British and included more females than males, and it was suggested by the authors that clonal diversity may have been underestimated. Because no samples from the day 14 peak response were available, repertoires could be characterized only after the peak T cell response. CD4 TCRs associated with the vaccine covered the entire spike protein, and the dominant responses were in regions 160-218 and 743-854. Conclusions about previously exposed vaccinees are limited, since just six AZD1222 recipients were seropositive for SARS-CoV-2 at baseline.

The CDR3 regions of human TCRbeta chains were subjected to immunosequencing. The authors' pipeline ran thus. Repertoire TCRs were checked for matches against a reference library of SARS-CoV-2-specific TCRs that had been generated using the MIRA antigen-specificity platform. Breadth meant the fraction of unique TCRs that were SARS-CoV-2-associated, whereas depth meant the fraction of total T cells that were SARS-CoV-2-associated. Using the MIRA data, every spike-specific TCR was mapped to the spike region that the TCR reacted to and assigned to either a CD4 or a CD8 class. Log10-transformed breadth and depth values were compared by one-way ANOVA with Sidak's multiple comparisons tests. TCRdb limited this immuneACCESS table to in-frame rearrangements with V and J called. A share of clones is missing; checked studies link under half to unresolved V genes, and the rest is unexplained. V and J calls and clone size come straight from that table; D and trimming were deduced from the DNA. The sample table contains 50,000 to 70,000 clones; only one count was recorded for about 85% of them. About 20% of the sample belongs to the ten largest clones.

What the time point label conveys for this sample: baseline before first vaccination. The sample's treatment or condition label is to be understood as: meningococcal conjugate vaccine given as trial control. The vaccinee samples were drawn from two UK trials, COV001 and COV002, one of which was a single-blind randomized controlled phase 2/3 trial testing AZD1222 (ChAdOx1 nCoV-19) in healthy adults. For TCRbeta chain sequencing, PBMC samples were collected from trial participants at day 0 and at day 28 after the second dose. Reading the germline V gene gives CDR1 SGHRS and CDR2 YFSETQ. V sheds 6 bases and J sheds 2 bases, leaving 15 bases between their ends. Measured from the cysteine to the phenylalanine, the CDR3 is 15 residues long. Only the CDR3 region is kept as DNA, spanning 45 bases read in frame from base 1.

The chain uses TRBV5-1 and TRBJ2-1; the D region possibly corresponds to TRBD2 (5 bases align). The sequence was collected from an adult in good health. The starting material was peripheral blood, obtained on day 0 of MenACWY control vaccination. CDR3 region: CASTYGLAAYNEQFF. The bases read TGCGCCAGCACCTACGGCCTAGCAGCCTACAATGAGCAGTTCTTC.